These 17 T cell receptor beta chains share one sample of origin, sequenced in a study of naive and memory T cell subsets. Two oligonucleotides, mixed equimolar, formed the beta constant-region primer covering TRBC1 and TRBC2. Four rounds of PCR amplified the ligated cDNA using nested alpha and beta constant-region primers plus SP2. TCRdb processed the UMI-ligation and nested PCR reads anew with MiXCR; each CDR3 protein has one entry. Among tens of thousands of distinct CDR3 sequences listed, about 10% were seen once. Antigen specificity for these receptors is unknown. Study-level results: Especially in CD8 cells, naive repertoires contained a few larger clonotypes, possibly CD45RA-re-expressing memory cells.

Sequencing was done on a sample of naive CD4+ T cells from blood. These TCRs come from a human donor in good health.

This clonotype was counted a few times. The gene calls are TRBV28 and TRBJ1-5; weak D call: TRBD1 (6 bases). The CDR3 is 22 amino acids. Per germline, CDR1 MDHEN and CDR2 SYDVKM. The V and J ends lost 4 bases and 0 bases respectively, with 31 bases between them. CDR3 sequence reads: CASSSLRTVPRPDLFSNQPQHF. Written as DNA, the CDR3 is TGTGCCAGCAGTTCCCTCCGGACAGTTCCACGGCCAGATCTTTTTAGCAATCAGCCCCAGCATTTT.

The chain recombines TRBV5-6 with TRBJ2-1, with 10 bases aligning to TRBD2. This CDR3 spans 15 amino acids. Germline-derived CDR1 and CDR2 are SGHDT and YYEEEE. V was pared by 0 bases and J by 3 bases, with 0 bases of the junction left unmatched. CDR3 sequence: CASSLGTSGYNEQFF. The CDR3 region has the DNA TGTGCCAGCAGCTTGGGGACTAGCGGCTACAATGAGCAGTTCTTC. Complete variable domain (other parts from reference TRBV5-6 and TRBJ2-1): DAGVTQSPTHLIKTRGQQVTLRCSPKSGHDTVSWYQQALGQGPQFIFQYYEEEERQRGNFPDRFSGHQFPNYSSELNVNALLLGDSALYLCASSLGTSGYNEQFFGPGTRLTVL.

This clonotype was observed a few times. The gene calls are TRBV28 and TRBJ2-7; 7 positions agree with TRBD1. In germline, CDR1 is MDHEN, CDR2 SYDVKM. V lost 6 bases, J lost 0 bases, and 5 bases stayed unmatched. The CDR3 totals 14 residues. This CDR3 is CASRGTEVSYEQYF. The CDR3 DNA reads TGTGCCAGCAGAGGGACAGAAGTCTCCTACGAGCAGTACTTC.

V usage is TRBV20-1 and J usage is TRBJ2-7; D not resolved. Trimming pared 5 bases from V and 5 bases from J, leaving 13 bases between. CDR1 is DFQATT and CDR2 is SNEGSKA in the germline V gene (reference sequence). The CDR3 is made up of 12 amino acids. The DNA for the CDR3 is TGCAGTGCTGGGTCCACGTTCAACGAGCAGTACTTC. Residues: CSAGSTFNEQYF.

The chain couples TRBV7-8 to TRBJ2-1; D uncertain. In germline, CDR1 is SGHVS, CDR2 FQNEAQ. With 2 bases removed from V and 4 bases from J, the gap between germline ends came to 6 bases. The CDR3 runs to 13 residues. DNA of the CDR3: TGTGCCAGCAGCTTACAAGTATACAATGAGCAGTTCTTC. Amino acid sequence: CASSLQVYNEQFF.

A few counts support this clonotype. The rearrangement joins TRBV5-1 to TRBJ1-1; 8 bases are shared with TRBD1. The junction had 5 bases not matched to a gene; V was cut back by 0 bases and J by 1 base. CDR3 length equals 16 residues. CDR1 and CDR2 (germline): SGHRS, YFSETQ. The CDR3 loop reads CASSLETGVRNTEAFF. In DNA, the CDR3 is TGCGCCAGCAGCTTGGAGACAGGGGTCCGGAACACTGAAGCTTTCTTT.

This clonotype has only a few counts. The chain recombines TRBV6-2 or TRBV6-3 with TRBJ2-2; D uncertain. Trimming removed 4 bases at V and 3 bases at J, with 6 bases between. The CDR3 is 13 amino acids. Germline V CDR1 and CDR2: MNHEY, SVGEGT. CDR3 coding DNA: TGTGCCAGCAGTTCCCACGACACCGGGGAGCTGTTTTTT. This codes for CASSSHDTGELFF.

This clonotype appeared many times. The chain combines TRBV2 with TRBJ2-7; tentatively, D is TRBD1 (6 bases). CDR3 size: 13 residues. Germline loops: CDR1 SNHLY, CDR2 FYNNEI. The V end lost 6 bases, the J end lost 2 bases, and 11 bases lay between the germline ends. CDR3 sequence: CASRVDRPYEQYF. The CDR3 coding sequence is TGTGCCAGCAGAGTCGACAGGCCCTACGAGCAGTACTTC.

This clonotype was recorded a few times. The rearrangement links TRBV15 to TRBJ2-6; D is unclear. V was clipped by 3 bases and J by 0 bases, with 9 bases between them. CDR3 length equals 16 residues. Germline V CDR1 and CDR2: LNHNV, YYDKDF (reference sequence). The CDR3 here is CATSRTLTSGANVLTF. For the CDR3, the DNA is TGTGCCACCAGCAGGACCCTAACCTCTGGGGCCAACGTCCTGACTTTC.

This rearrangement joins TRBV18 to TRBJ1-4, with D possibly matching TRBD1 (6 bases). V dropped 1 base and J dropped 0 bases, with 9 bases sitting between them. The germline CDR1 and CDR2 sequences are KGHSH and LQKENI. This CDR3 region has 16 residues. CDR3 region: CASSPRGLTTNEKLFF. In nucleotides, the CDR3 is TGTGCCAGCTCACCACGGGGGCTGACAACTAATGAAAAACTGTTTTTT.

This rearrangement joins TRBV6-2 or TRBV6-3 to TRBJ1-1; 12 nucleotides align to TRBD1. CDR3 length equals 17 residues. The germline gives CDR1 MNHEY, CDR2 SVGEGT. Germline trimming cut 4 bases from V and 2 bases from J; bases unmatched to any gene: 8. The CDR3 here is CASSSPGQGAGNTEAFF. Written as DNA, the CDR3 is TGTGCCAGCAGTTCACCGGGACAGGGGGCAGGAAACACTGAAGCTTTCTTT.

The V and J genes are TRBV12-3 or TRBV12-4 and TRBJ2-1; a possible D gene is TRBD2 (5 bases). The V end was cut by 7 bases, the J end by 3 bases, with 16 bases between. The CDR3 is 15 amino acids. This CDR3 is CASTRPAVHYNEQFF. The DNA for the CDR3 is TGTGCCAGCACCCGCCCAGCGGTCCACTACAATGAGCAGTTCTTC.

This clonotype was counted ten times or more. This chain connects TRBV11-2 to TRBJ2-1, with D uncertain. The CDR3 is 22 amino acids. V was cut by 3 bases and J by 0 bases, with 30 bases left in between. The germline V gene encodes CDR1 SGHAT and CDR2 FQNNGV. CDR3 coding DNA: TGTGCCAGCAGCTTCTCCTCGTCCGGGTCGAGGCTTCTCCCCAGCTCCTACAATGAGCAGTTCTTC. Encoded protein: CASSFSSSGSRLLPSSYNEQFF.

This clonotype was counted at least ten times. The rearrangement joins TRBV3-1 to TRBJ2-3; D is unresolved. V lost 0 bases and J 5 bases, leaving 6 bases between the germline ends. There are 13 residues in the CDR3. Germline CDR1 LGHDT, CDR2 YNNKEL (reference sequence). The CDR3 protein is CASSQDQRDTQYF. CDR3 DNA: TGTGCCAGCAGCCAAGATCAGCGAGATACGCAGTATTTT.

This clonotype has ten or more counts. The chain recombines TRBV12-3 or TRBV12-4 with TRBJ2-5; tentatively, D is TRBD1 or TRBD2 (5 bases each). V gave up 8 bases and J gave up 4 bases, with 14 bases separating them. The CDR3 extends over 13 amino acids. The CDR3 loop reads CASERDLGETQYF. The CDR3 DNA reads as TGTGCCAGCGAACGGGACCTAGGAGAGACCCAGTACTTC.

This clonotype was counted at least ten times. This sequence joins TRBV20-1 and TRBJ2-3, with 10 bases fitting TRBD2. Losses at the gene ends were 3 bases for V and 3 bases for J; bases not matched to a gene: 6. Germline CDR1 and CDR2: DFQATT and SNEGSKA (reference sequence). There are 15 residues in the CDR3. CDR3: CSASPSGSVTDTQYF. The CDR3 bases are TGCAGTGCTAGCCCTAGCGGGAGCGTAACAGATACGCAGTATTTT.

This clonotype was detected ten times or more. The chain is built from TRBV19 and TRBJ2-1; TRBD2 agrees at 7 bases. With 5 bases clipped from V and 3 bases from J, the junction kept 4 bases outside the gene matches. Looked up from germline, CDR1 is LNHDA and CDR2 is SQIVND (reference sequence). This CDR3 is 14 amino acids long. Here the CDR3 DNA reads TGTGCCAGTAGTTCTCGGACTAGCTACAATGAGCAGTTCTTC. Protein sequence: CASSSRTSYNEQFF.